This TCR beta chain appears in the sequencing data of a study of blood T cell repertoires in COVID-19. The protocol was immunoSEQ multiplex PCR, while the TCRdb copy is restricted to in-frame clones and leaves out a portion. The repertoire consists of 19,000 or so clones, with approximately 85% occurring once and the leading ten covering around 60%. Germline V CDR1 and CDR2: SGHAT, FQNNGV. V was clipped by 1 base and J by 7 bases; unmatched bases: 2. This CDR3 has 14 amino acids. This chain joins TRBV11-2 and TRBJ1-4; 8 bases fit TRBD1. Input material: peripheral blood. This sequence was found in a man older than 75 with acute or convalescent COVID-19. Written as DNA, the CDR3 is TGTGCCAGCAGCTTAGCGACAGGGGTTGAAAAACTGTTTTTT. Residues: CASSLATGVEKLFF.